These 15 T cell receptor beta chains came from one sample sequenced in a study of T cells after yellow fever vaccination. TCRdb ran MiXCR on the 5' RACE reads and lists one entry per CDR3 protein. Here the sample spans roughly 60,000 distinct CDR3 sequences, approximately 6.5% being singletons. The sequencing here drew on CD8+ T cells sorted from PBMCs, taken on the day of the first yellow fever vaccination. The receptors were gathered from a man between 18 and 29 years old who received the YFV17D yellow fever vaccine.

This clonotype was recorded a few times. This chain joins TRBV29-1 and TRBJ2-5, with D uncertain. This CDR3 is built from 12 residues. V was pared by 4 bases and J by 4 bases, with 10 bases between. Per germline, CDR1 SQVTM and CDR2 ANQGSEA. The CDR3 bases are TGCAGCGTTGGGAGTGGTGGAGAGACCCAGTACTTC. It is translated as CSVGSGGETQYF.

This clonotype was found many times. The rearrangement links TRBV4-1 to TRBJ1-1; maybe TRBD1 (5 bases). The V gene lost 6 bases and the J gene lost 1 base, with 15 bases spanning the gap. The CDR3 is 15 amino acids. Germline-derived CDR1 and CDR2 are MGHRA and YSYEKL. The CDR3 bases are TGCGCCAGCAGTATAAGGACACAGACGAACACTGAAGCTTTCTTT. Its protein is CASSIRTQTNTEAFF.

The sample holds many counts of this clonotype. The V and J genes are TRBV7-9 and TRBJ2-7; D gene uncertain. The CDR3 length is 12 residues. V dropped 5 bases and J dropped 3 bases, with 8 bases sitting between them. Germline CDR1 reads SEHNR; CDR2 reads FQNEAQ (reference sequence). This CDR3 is CASSPPNYEQYF. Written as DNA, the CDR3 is TGTGCCAGCAGCCCCCCCAACTACGAGCAGTACTTC.

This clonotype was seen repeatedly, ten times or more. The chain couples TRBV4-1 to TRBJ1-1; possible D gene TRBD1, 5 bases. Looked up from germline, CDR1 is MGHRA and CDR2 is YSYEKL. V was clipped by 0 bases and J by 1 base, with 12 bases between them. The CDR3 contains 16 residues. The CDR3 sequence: CASSQDAGTQNTEAFF. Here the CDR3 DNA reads TGCGCCAGCAGCCAAGATGCAGGGACTCAGAACACTGAAGCTTTCTTT.

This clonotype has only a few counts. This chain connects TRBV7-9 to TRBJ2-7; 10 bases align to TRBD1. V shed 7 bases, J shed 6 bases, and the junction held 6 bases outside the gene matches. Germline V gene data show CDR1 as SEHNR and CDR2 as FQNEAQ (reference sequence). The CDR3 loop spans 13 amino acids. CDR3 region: CASTRTGGGEQYV. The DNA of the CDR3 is TGTGCCAGCACCCGGACAGGGGGAGGCGAGCAGTACGTC.

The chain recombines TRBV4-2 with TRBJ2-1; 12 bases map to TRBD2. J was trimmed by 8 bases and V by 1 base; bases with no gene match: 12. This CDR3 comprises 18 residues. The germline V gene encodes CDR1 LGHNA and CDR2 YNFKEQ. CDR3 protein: CASSQALLAGGYFDEQFF. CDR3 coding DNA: TGTGCCAGCAGCCAAGCGCTCCTAGCGGGGGGGTATTTCGATGAGCAGTTCTTC.

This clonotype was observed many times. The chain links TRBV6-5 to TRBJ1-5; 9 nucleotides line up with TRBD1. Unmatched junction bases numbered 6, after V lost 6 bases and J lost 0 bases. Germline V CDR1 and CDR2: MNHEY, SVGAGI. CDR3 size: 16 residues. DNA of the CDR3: TGTGCCAGCAGCGGACAGGGGCGTTATAGCAATCAGCCCCAGCATTTT. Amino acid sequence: CASSGQGRYSNQPQHF.

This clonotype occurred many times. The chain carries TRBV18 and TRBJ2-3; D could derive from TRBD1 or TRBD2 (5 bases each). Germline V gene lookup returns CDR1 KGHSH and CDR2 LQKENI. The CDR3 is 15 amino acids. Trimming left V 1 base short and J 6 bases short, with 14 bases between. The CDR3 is CASSPLVPEGDTQYF. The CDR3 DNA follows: TGTGCCAGCTCACCACTCGTGCCAGAGGGGGATACGCAGTATTTT.

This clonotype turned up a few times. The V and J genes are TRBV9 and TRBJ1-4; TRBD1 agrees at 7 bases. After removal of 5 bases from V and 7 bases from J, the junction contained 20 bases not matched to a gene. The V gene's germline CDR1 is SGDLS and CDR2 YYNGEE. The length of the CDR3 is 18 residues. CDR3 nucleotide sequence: TGTGCCAGCAGTGTATCAGGGGGGACCGAAGGCGGTGGTGAAAAACTGTTTTTT. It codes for CASSVSGGTEGGGEKLFF. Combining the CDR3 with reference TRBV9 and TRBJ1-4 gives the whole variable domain DSGVTQTPKHLITATGQRVTLRCSPRSGDLSVYWYQQSLDQGLQFLIQYYNGEERAKGNILERFSAQQFPDLHSELNLSSLELGDSALYFCASSVSGGTEGGGEKLFFGSGTQLSVL.

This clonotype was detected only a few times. For the CDR3, the DNA is TGTGCCAGCAGCCAATATAGCAATCAGCCCCAGCATTTT. Its protein product is CASSQYSNQPQHF. The gene calls are TRBV6-5 and TRBJ1-5; no clear D. From germline, CDR1 is MNHEY and CDR2 SVGAGI. V was pared by 6 bases and J by 0 bases, with 6 bases between. The CDR3 runs to 13 residues.

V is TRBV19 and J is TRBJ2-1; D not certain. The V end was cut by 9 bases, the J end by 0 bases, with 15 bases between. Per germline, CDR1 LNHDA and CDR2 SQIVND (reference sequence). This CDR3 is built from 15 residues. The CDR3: CASTDPEDSYNEQFF. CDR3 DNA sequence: TGTGCCAGCACGGACCCCGAAGACTCCTACAATGAGCAGTTCTTC.

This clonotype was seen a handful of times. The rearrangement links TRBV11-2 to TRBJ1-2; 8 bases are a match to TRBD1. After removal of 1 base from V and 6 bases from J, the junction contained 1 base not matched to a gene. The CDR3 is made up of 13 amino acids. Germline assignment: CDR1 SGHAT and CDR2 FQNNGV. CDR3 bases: TGTGCCAGCAGCTTAGGGACAGGGAATGGCTACACCTTC. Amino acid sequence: CASSLGTGNGYTF.

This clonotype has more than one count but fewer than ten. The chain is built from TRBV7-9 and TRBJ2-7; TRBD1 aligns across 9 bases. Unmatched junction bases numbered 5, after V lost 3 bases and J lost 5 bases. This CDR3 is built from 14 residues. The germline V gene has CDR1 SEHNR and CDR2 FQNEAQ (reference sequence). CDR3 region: CASSFSGTGNEQYV. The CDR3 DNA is TGTGCCAGCAGCTTTTCCGGGACAGGGAACGAGCAGTACGTC.

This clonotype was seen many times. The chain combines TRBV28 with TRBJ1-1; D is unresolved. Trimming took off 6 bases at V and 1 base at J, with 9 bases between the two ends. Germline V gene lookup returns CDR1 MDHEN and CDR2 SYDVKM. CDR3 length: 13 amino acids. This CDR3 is CASRERTNTEAFF. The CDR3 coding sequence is TGTGCCAGCAGGGAGCGGACGAACACTGAAGCTTTCTTT.

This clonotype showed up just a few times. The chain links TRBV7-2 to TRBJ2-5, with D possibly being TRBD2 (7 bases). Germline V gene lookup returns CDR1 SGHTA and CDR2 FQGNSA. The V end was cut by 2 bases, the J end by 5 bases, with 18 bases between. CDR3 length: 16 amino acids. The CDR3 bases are TGTGCCAGCAGCTTATTGCTTGGCGGGGGCGGTGAGACCCAGTACTTC. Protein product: CASSLLLGGGGETQYF.